These T cell receptor beta chains were read from a single sample in a study of blood T cells in healthy people across ages. Each CDR3 protein gets one entry after TCRdb re-called the 5' RACE reads with MiXCR. The profile shows about 680,000 distinct CDR3 sequences, about half of them singletons. The sequenced material came from blood. All receptors derive from a woman in her sixties in good health. Both conserved end residues are part of each CDR3. A D gene is named only where the DNA matches it firmly. Clone size, where shown, is once, few, many, or a class for clones that have expanded.

v_call	d_call	j_call	clone_size	cdr3_nt	cdr3_aa
TRBV7-6	.	TRBJ2-6	.	TGTGCCAGCAGCCCCCAACGCTCTGGGGCCAACGTCCTGACTTTC	CASSPQRSGANVLTF
TRBV5-1	.	TRBJ1-2	.	TGCGCCAGCAGCGCAATCGGGGTTTCGGACTATGGCTACACCTTC	CASSAIGVSDYGYTF
TRBV7-8	.	TRBJ2-1	few	TGTGCCAGCAGCTTCATGGCGAGCTCCTACAATGAGCAGTTCTTC	CASSFMASSYNEQFF
TRBV7-2	.	TRBJ2-3	.	TGTGCCAGCAGCTTTCTACTCCCCGAGGGTACGCAGTATTTT	CASSFLLPEGTQYF
TRBV20-1	TRBD1	TRBJ2-1	.	TGCAGTGCTAGAGCCCTGGGACAGCTGCAGTTCTTC	CSARALGQLQFF
TRBV2	.	TRBJ2-3	.	TGTGCCAGCCTGAGCGAGGTTGGGAGCACAGATACGCAGTATTTT	CASLSEVGSTDTQYF
TRBV7-2	TRBD2	TRBJ2-3	.	TGTGCCAGCAGGTCTCGGGGAACTAGCGGGACTCCAGATACGCAGTATTTT	CASRSRGTSGTPDTQYF
TRBV5-1	TRBD1	TRBJ1-1	once	TGCGCCAGCAGCATACGAACGGGACAGACTGAAGCTTTCTTT	CASSIRTGQTEAFF
TRBV7-3	TRBD1	TRBJ2-7	.	TGTGCCAGCAGCGTAGATGGGACAGCCTACGAGCAGTACTTC	CASSVDGTAYEQYF
TRBV20-1	.	TRBJ1-2	.	TGCAGTGCTAGAGATCTGACGGATGGCTACACCTTC	CSARDLTDGYTF
TRBV5-1	TRBD2	TRBJ2-1	.	TGCGCCAGCAGTGAGCTAGCGGACTACAATAAGCAGTTCTTC	CASSELADYNKQFF
TRBV20-1	.	TRBJ2-7	.	TGCAGTGCTAGAGATTATCGTGGCCGTACGATAGACTACGAGCAGTACTTC	CSARDYRGRTIDYEQYF
TRBV7-2	TRBD2	TRBJ2-5	few	TGTGCCAGCAGCTTAGAAGCCAGGCCGGGGGGCCAAGAGACCCAGTACTTC	CASSLEARPGGQETQYF
TRBV4-2	TRBD1	TRBJ1-6	few	TGTGCCAGTAGCCAAGGCAGGGGGAATTCACCCCTCCACTTT	CASSQGRGNSPLHF
TRBV16	.	TRBJ2-7	.	TGTGCCAGCGGGACGGGTGCTTTGCTGTGCGAGCAGTACTTC	CASGTGALLCEQYF
TRBV5-1	TRBD1	TRBJ1-1	.	TGCGCCAGCAGCGTGGGAGACAGGGTCACTGAAGCTTTCTTT	CASSVGDRVTEAFF
TRBV6-6	TRBD2	TRBJ2-7	.	TGTGCCAGCAGTGACCACGGGACTAGAAACGAGCAGTACTTC	CASSDHGTRNEQYF